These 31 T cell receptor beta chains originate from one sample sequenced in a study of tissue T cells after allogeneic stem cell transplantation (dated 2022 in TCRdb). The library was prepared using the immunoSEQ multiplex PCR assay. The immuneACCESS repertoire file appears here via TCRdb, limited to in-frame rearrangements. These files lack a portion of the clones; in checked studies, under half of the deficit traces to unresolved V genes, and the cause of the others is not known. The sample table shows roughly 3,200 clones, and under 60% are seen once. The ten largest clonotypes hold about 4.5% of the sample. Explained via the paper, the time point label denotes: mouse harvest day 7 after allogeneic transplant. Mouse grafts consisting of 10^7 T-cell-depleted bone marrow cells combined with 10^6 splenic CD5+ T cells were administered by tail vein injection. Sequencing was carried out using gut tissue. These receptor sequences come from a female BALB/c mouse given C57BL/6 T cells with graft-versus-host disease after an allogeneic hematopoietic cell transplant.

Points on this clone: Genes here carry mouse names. The CDR3 loop is CASSSPDNYEQYF. The sequenced CDR3 bases are TGTGCAAGCAGCTCCCCGGACAATTATGAACAGTAC. V gene TRBV16 combines with J gene TRBJ2-7, with D perhaps TRBD1 (5 bases). The sequence runs out 1 residue before the end of the CDR3; the remainder is reconstructed from the germline J gene. Germline lookup yields CDR1 SGHSA and CDR2 FRNQAP. Trimming shortened V by 4 bases and J by 4 bases, and 11 bases separated the two germline ends. The CDR3 covers 13 residues. The complete variable domain, with remaining parts taken from reference TRBV16 and TRBJ2-7, reads NAGVIQTPRHKVTGKGQEATLWCEPISGHSAVFWYRQTIVQGLEFLTYFRNQAPIDDSGMPKERFSAQMPNQSHSTLKIQSTQPQDSAVYLCASSSPDNYEQYFGPGTRLTVL.

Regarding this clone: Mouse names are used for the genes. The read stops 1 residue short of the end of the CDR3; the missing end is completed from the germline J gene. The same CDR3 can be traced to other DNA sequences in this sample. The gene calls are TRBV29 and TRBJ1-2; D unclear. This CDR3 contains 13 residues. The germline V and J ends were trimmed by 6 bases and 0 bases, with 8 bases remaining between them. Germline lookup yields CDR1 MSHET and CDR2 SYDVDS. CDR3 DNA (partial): TGTGCTAGCAGAGGCAGCGCAAACTCCGACTACACC. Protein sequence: CASRGSANSDYT. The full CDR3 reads CASRGSANSDYTF.

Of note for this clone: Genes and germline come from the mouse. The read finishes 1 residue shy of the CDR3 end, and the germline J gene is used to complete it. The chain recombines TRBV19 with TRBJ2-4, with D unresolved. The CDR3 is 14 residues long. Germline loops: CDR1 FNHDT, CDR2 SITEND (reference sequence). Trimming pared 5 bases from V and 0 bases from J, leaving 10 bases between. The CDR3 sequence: CASSPDISQNTLYF. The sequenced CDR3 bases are TGTGCCAGCAGCCCCGACATTAGTCAAAACACCTTGTAC.

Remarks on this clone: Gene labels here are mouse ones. CDR3 residues: CASSLGGRGRGNTLYF. The DNA read from the CDR3 is TGTGCCAGCAGCTTAGGGGGCAGGGGGCGTGGAAATACGCTCTAT. V gene TRBV3 combines with J gene TRBJ1-3, with 8 nucleotides matching TRBD1. The read terminates 1 residue ahead of where the CDR3 ends, so the germline J gene completes it. Losses at the gene ends were 1 base for V and 3 bases for J; bases not matched to a gene: 5. The CDR3 loop spans 16 amino acids. Looked up from germline, CDR1 is SNHLY and CDR2 is FYNGKV (reference sequence).

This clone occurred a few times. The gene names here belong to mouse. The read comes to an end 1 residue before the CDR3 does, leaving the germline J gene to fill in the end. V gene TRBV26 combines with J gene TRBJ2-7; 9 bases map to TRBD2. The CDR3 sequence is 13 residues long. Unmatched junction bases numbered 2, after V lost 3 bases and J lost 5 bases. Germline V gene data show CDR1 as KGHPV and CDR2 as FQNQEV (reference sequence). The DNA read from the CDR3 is TGTGCCAGCAGTCTCCTGGGGGGGGATGAACAGTAC. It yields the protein CASSLLGGDEQY. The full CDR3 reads CASSLLGGDEQYF.

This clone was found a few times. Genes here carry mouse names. The CDR3 reads CASSAQGNTGQLYF. CDR3 DNA (partial): TGTGCCAGCAGTGCGCAGGGAAACACCGGGCAGCTCTAC. This chain joins TRBV26 and TRBJ2-2; weak D call: TRBD1 (5 bases). The read is 1 residue too short to cover the CDR3 end, so that end is filled in from the germline J gene. This CDR3 spans 14 amino acids. The ends were cut back, 5 bases at V and 1 base at J, with 8 bases in the middle. Germline CDR1 and CDR2: KGHPV and FQNQEV (reference sequence).

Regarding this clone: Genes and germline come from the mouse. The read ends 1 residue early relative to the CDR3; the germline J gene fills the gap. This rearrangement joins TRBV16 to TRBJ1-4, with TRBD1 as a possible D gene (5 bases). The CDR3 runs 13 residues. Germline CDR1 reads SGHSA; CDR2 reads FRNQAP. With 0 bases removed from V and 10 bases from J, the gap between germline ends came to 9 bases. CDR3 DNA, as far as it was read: TGTGCAAGCAGCTTAGAAGAAGGGGCAAGATTATTT. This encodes CASSLEEGARLF. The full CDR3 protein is CASSLEEGARLFF.

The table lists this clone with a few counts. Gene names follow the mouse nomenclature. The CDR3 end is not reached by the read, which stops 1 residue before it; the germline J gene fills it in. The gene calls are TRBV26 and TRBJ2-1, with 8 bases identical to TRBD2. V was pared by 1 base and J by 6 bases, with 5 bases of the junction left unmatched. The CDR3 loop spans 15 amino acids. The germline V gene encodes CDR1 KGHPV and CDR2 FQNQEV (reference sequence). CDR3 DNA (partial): TGTGCCAGCAGTCTGTGGGGGGGGCGCGGTGCTGAGCAGTTC. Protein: CASSLWGGRGAEQF. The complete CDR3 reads CASSLWGGRGAEQFF. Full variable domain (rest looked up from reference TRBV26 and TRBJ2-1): NSKVIQTPRYLVKGQGQKAKMRCIPEKGHPVVFWYQQNKNNEFKFLINFQNQEVLQQIDMTEKRFSAECPSNSPCSLEIQSSEAGDSALYLCASSLWGGRGAEQFFGPGTRLTVL.

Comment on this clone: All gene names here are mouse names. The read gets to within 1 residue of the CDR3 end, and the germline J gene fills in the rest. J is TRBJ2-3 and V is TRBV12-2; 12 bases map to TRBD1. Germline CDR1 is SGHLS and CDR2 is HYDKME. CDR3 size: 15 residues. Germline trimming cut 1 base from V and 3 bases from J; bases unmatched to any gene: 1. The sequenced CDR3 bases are TGTGCCAGCTCTCTGGGACAGGGGGCGGCAGAAACGCTGTAT. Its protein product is CASSLGQGAAETLY. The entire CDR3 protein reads CASSLGQGAAETLYF.

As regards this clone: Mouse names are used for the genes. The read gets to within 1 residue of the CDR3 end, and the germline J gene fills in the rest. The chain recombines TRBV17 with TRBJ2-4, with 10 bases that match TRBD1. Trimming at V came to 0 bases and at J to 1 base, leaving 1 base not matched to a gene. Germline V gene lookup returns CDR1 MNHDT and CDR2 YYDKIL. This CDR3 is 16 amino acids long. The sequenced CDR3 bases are TGTGCTAGCAGTAGAGAGGGGACAGGGGGTCAAAACACCTTGTAC. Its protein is CASSREGTGGQNTLY. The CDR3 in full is CASSREGTGGQNTLYF.

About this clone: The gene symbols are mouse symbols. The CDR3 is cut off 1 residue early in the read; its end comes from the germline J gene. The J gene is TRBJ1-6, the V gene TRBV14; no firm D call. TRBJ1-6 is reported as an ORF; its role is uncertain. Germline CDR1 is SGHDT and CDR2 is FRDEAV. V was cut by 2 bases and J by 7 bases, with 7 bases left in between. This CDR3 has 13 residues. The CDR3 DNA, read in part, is TGTGCCAGCAGTTTGTCGGGGAATTCGCCCCTCTAC. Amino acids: CASSLSGNSPLY. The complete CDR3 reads CASSLSGNSPLYF.

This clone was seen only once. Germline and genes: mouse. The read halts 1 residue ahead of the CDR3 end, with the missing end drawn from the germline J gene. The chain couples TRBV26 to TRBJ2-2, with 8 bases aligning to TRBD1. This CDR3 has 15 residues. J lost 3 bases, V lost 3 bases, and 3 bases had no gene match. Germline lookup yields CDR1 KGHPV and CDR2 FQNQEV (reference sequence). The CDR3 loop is CASSLTGGYTGQLYF. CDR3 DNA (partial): TGTGCCAGCAGTCTTACAGGGGGATACACCGGGCAGCTCTAC.

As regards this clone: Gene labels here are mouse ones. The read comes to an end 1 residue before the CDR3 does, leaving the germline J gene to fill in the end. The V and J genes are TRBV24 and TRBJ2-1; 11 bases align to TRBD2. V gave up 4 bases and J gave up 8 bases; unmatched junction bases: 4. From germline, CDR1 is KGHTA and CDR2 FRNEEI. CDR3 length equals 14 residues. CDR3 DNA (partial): TGTGCCAGCAGTCCCCGGACTGGGGGGACTGAGCAGTTC. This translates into CASSPRTGGTEQF. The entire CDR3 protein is CASSPRTGGTEQFF.

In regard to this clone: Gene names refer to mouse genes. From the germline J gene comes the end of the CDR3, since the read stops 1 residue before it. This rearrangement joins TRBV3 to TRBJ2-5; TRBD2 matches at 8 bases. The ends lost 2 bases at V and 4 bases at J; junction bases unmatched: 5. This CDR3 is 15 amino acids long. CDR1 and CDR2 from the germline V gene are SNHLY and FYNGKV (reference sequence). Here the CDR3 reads CASSLRGGREDTQYF. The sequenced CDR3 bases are TGTGCCAGCAGCTTACGGGGGGGGCGTGAAGACACCCAGTAC.

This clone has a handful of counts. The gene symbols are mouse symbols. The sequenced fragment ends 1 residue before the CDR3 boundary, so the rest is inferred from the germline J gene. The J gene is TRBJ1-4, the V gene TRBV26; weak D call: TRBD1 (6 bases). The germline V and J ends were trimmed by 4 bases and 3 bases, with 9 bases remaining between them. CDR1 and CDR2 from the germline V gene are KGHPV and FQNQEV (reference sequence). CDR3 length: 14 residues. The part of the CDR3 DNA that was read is TGTGCCAGCAGTCCGGGACAACCCAACGAAAGATTATTT. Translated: CASSPGQPNERLF. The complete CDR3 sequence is CASSPGQPNERLFF.

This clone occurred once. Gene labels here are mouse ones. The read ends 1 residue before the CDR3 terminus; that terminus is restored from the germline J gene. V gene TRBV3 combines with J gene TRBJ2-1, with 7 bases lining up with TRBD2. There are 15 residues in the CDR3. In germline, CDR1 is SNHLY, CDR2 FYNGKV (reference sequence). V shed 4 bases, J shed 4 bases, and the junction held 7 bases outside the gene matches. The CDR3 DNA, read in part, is TGTGCCAGCAGCTCCCTACTGGGGCCGTATGCTGAGCAGTTC. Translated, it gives CASSSLLGPYAEQF. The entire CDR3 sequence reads CASSSLLGPYAEQFF.

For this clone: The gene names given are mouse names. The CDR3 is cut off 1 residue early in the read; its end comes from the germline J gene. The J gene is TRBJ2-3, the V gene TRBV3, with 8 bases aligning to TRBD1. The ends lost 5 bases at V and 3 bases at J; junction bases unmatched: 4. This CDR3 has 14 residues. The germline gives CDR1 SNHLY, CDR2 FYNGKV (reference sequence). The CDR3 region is CASSGQGRAETLYF. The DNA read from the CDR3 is TGTGCCAGCAGCGGACAGGGAAGGGCAGAAACGCTGTAT.

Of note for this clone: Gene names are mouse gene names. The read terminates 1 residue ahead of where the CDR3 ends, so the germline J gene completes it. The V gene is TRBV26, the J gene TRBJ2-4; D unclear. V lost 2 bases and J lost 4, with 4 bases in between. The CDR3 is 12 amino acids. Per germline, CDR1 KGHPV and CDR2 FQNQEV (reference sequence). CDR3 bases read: TGTGCCAGCAGTCTGCCAGAAAACACCTTGTAC. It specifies CASSLPENTLY. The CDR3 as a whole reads CASSLPENTLYF.

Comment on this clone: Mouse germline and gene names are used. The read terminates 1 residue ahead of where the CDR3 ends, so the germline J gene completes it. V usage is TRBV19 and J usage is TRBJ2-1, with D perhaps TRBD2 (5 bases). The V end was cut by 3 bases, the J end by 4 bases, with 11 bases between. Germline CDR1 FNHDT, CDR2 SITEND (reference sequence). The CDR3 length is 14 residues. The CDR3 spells CASSKGWAYAEQFF. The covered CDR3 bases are TGTGCCAGCAGTAAGGGCTGGGCGTATGCTGAGCAGTTC.

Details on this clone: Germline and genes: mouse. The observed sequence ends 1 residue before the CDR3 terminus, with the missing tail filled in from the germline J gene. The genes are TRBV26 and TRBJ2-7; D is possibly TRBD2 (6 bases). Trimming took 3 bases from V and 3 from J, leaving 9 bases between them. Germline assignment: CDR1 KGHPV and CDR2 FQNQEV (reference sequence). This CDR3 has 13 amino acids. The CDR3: CASSLLGVYEQYF. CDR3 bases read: TGTGCCAGCAGTCTATTGGGGGTCTATGAACAGTAC.

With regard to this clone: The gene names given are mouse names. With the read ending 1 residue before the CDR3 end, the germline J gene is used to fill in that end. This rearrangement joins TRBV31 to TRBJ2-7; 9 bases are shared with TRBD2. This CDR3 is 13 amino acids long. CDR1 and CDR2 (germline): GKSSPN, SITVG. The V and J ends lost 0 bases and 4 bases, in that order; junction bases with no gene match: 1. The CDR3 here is CAWSLWGGYEQYF. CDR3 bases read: TGTGCCTGGAGTCTCTGGGGGGGTTATGAACAGTAC.

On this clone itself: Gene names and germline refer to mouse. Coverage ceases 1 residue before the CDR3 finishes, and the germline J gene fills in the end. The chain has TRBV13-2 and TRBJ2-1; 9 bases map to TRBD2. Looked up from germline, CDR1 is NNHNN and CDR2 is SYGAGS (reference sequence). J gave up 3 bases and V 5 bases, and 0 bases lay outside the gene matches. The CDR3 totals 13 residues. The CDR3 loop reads CASGTGGYAEQFF. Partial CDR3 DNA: TGTGCCAGCGGGACTGGGGGCTATGCTGAGCAGTTC.

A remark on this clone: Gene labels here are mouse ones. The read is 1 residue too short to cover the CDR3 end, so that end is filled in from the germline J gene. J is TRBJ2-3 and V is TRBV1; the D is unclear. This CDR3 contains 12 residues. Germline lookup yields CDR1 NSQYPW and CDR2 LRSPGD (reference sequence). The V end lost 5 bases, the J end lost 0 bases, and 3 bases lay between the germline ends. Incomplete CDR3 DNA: TGCACCTGCAGTTCTAGTGCAGAAACGCTGTAT. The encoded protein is CTCSSSAETLY. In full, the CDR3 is CTCSSSAETLYF. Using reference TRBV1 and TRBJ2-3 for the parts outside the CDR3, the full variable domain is VTLLEQNPRWRLVPRGQAVNLRCILKNSQYPWMSWYQQDLQKQLQWLFTLRSPGDKEVKSLPGADYLATRVTDTELRLQVANMSQGRTLYCTCSSSAETLYFGSGTRLTVL.

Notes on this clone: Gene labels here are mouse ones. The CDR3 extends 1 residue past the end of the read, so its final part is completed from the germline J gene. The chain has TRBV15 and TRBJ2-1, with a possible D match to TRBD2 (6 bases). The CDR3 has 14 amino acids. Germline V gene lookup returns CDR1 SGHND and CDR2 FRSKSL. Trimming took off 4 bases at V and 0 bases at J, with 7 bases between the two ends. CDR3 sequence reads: CASSSGANYAEQFF. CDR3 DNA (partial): TGTGCCAGCAGTTCTGGGGCTAACTATGCTGAGCAGTTC.

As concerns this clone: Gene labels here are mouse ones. The part of the CDR3 DNA that was read is TGTGCCAGCAGCTCCACAGTTAACTATGCTGAGCAGTTC. It encodes CASSSTVNYAEQF. The whole CDR3 reads CASSSTVNYAEQFF. The chain is built from TRBV3 and TRBJ2-1, with D uncertain. With the read ending 1 residue before the CDR3 end, the germline J gene is used to fill in that end. The V gene's germline CDR1 is SNHLY and CDR2 FYNGKV (reference sequence). V dropped 4 bases and J dropped 0 bases, with 7 bases sitting between them. The CDR3 contains 14 residues.

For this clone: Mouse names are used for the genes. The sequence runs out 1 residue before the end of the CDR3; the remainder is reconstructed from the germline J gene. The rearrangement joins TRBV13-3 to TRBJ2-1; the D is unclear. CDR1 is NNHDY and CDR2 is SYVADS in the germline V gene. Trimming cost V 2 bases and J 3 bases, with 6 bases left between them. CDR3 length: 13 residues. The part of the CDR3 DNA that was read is TGTGCCAGCAGTGACCACATCTATGCTGAGCAGTTC. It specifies CASSDHIYAEQF. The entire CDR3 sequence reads CASSDHIYAEQFF.

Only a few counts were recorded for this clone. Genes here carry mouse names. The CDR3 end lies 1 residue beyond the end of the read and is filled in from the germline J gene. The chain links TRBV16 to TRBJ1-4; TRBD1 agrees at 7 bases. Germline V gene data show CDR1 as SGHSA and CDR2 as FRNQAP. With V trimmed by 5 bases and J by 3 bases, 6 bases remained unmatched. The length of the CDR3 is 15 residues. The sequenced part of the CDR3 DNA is TGTGCAAGCAGCCTCACAGGGGCGACCAACGAAAGATTATTT. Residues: CASSLTGATNERLF. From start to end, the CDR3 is CASSLTGATNERLFF.

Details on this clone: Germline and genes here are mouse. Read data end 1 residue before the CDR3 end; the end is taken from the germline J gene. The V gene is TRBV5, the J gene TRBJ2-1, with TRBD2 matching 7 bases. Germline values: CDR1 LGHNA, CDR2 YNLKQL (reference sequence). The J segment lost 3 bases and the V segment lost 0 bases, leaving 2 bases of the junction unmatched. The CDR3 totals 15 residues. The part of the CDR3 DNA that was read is TGTGCCAGCAGCCAAGAGGGGGGGGTCTATGCTGAGCAGTTC. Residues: CASSQEGGVYAEQF. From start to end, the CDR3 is CASSQEGGVYAEQFF.

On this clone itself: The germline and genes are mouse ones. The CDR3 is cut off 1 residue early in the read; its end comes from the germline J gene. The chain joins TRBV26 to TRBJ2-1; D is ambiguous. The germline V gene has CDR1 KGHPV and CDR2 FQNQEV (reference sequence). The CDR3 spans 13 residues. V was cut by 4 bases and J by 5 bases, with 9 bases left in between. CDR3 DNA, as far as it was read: TGTGCCAGCAGTCCCACGGGGAATGCTGAGCAGTTC. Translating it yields CASSPTGNAEQF. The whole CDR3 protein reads CASSPTGNAEQFF.

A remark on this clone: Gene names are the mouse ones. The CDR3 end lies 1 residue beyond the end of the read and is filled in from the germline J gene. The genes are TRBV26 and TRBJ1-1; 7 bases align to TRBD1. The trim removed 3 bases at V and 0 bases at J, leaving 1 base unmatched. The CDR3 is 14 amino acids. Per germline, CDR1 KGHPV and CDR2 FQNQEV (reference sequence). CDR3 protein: CASSLGTANTEVFF. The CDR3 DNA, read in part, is TGTGCCAGCAGTCTCGGGACAGCAAACACAGAAGTCTTC. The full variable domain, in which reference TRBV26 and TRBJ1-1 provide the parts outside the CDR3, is NSKVIQTPRYLVKGQGQKAKMRCIPEKGHPVVFWYQQNKNNEFKFLINFQNQEVLQQIDMTEKRFSAECPSNSPCSLEIQSSEAGDSALYLCASSLGTANTEVFFGKGTRLTVV.

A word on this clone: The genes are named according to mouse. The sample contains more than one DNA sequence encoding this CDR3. The sequenced CDR3 bases are TGTGCCAGCAGTCTAGGTAGTCAAAACACCTTGTAC. The encoded protein is CASSLGSQNTLY. The full-length CDR3 reads as CASSLGSQNTLYF. J is TRBJ2-4 and V is TRBV26; D gene ambiguous. Read coverage stops 1 residue before the CDR3 terminus; the germline J gene supplies the remainder. In germline, CDR1 is KGHPV, CDR2 FQNQEV (reference sequence). The CDR3 is made up of 13 amino acids. Deletions cut 3 bases from V and 0 bases from J, with 4 bases between. Together with reference TRBV26 and TRBJ2-4, the CDR3 gives the full variable domain: NSKVIQTPRYLVKGQGQKAKMRCIPEKGHPVVFWYQQNKNNEFKFLINFQNQEVLQQIDMTEKRFSAECPSNSPCSLEIQSSEAGDSALYLCASSLGSQNTLYFGAGTRLSVL.